This T cell receptor beta chain was identified in a study of radiotherapy plus CTLA-4 blockade in lung cancer. Across the whole study: Objective responses were documented in about 18% of patients, with disease control in about 29%.

The CDR3 covers 17 residues. V was clipped by 1 base and J by 8 bases; unmatched bases: 9. The germline V gene encodes CDR1 MGHRA and CDR2 YSYEKL. The repertoire was sequenced with immunoSEQ multiplex PCR; TCRdb's copy has only in-frame clones and lacks some. This table holds some 60,000 clones, over 65% found once. Each patient with chemo-refractory metastatic non-small-cell lung cancer was treated with focal radiation plus CTLA-4 blockade using ipilimumab. The V and J genes are TRBV4-1 and TRBJ2-1, with 12 bases that match TRBD2. Here the sequenced sample was peripheral blood, taken from a patient treated with radiotherapy plus ipilimumab. The TCR originated in a human donor with non-small cell lung cancer who had a partial response to radiotherapy plus ipilimumab. In nucleotides, the CDR3 is TGCGCCAGCAGCCAAGGGCCCCTAGCGGGGGGGCCGGATGAGCAGTTCTTC. It yields the protein CASSQGPLAGGPDEQFF.